The rows below give T cell receptor beta chains drawn from one sample of a study of read filtering for tumor transcriptome and immune sequencing. TCRdb re-derived calls from the reads in MiXCR, one entry per CDR3 protein. Of 50,000 to 65,000 distinct CDR3 sequences listed, 10% to 15% were seen once; the top ten hold roughly 17%. Sequencing was performed on a population of CD138-negative cells sorted from bone marrow. The source of these receptors is a donor at least 40 years old with multiple myeloma. Each CDR3 is given with its conserved first and last residue. The D gene is left open where the match is weak. Clone size is stated in some rows and not others, as once, few, many or a class when expanded.

>many|TRBV7-9|-|TRBJ2-3
CASSPSRGTDTQYF
TGTGCCAGCAGCCCGTCGCGGGGCACAGATACGCAGTATTTT
>many|TRBV20-1|-|TRBJ2-7
CSAWSYEQYF
TGCAGTGCTTGGTCCTACGAGCAGTACTTC
>-|TRBV5-1|-|TRBJ1-4
CASCLTDRNEKLFF
TGCGCCAGCTGTCTGACAGACAGGAATGAAAAACTGTTTTTT
>many|TRBV7-9|-|TRBJ2-1
CASSLSRFANEQFF
TGTGCCAGCAGCTTGTCGAGGTTCGCCAATGAGCAGTTCTTC
>many|TRBV12-3/TRBV12-4|-|TRBJ1-4
CASSPSEVAEKLFF
TGTGCCAGCAGTCCGAGCGAGGTCGCGGAAAAACTGTTTTTT
>medium-sized|TRBV29-1|-|TRBJ2-3
CSVEVGATDTQYF
TGCAGCGTTGAAGTGGGAGCCACAGATACGCAGTATTTT
>-|TRBV19|-|TRBJ1-2
CASSIREYGYTF
TGTGCCAGTAGTATTCGAGAGTATGGCTACACCTTC
>many|TRBV20-1|TRBD1|TRBJ1-5
CSARDPRDRVGRYSNQPQHF
TGCAGTGCTAGAGATCCCCGGGACAGAGTAGGCCGATATAGCAATCAGCCCCAGCATTTT
>few|TRBV9|TRBD1|TRBJ2-5
CASSVVTGGSIETQYF
TGTGCCAGCAGCGTGGTGACAGGGGGCTCGATAGAGACCCAGTACTTC
>many|TRBV7-3|-|TRBJ2-3
CASSPPGGGVPDTQYF
TGTGCCAGCAGCCCTCCGGGAGGGGGCGTACCAGATACGCAGTATTTT
>many|TRBV4-1|-|TRBJ1-3
CASSQGPASGSGNTIYF
TGCGCCAGCAGCCAAGGGCCGGCCTCCGGCTCTGGAAACACCATATATTTT
>many|TRBV3-1|-|TRBJ1-5
CASSHQDQPQHF
TGTGCCAGCAGCCACCAGGATCAGCCCCAGCATTTT
>-|TRBV18|-|TRBJ2-5
CACSPTGQETQYF
TGTGCCTGCTCACCGACCGGGCAAGAGACCCAGTACTTT
>few|TRBV7-9|-|TRBJ1-3
CASSLYGNTIYF
TGTGCCAGCAGCCTATATGGAAACACCATATATTTT
>many|TRBV6-1|-|TRBJ2-3
CASSEGATGTDTQYF
TGTGCCAGCAGTGAAGGGGCGACAGGTACAGATACGCAGTATTTT
>few|TRBV6-6|-|TRBJ2-2
CASSYSTRADTGELFF
TGTGCCAGCAGTTACTCAACCAGGGCCGACACCGGGGAGCTGTTTTTT
>many|TRBV5-1|-|TRBJ2-7
CASAGPGTYEQYF
TGCGCCAGCGCTGGTCCGGGAACCTACGAGCAGTACTTC
>many|TRBV18|TRBD1|TRBJ1-6
CASSRDRENSPLHF
TGTGCCAGCTCACGGGACAGGGAGAATTCACCCCTCCACTTT
>many|TRBV28|TRBD1|TRBJ1-5
CASSGNTGVPQPQHF
TGTGCCAGCAGTGGAAATACAGGGGTCCCTCAGCCCCAGCATTTT
>-|TRBV25-1|TRBD2|TRBJ2-4
CASRVMGLVSAKNIQYF
TGTGCCAGCAGAGTGATGGGACTAGTTTCAGCCAAAAACATTCAGTACTTC
>many|TRBV3-1|-|TRBJ1-5
CASSQADVGQPQHF
TGTGCCAGCAGCCAAGCAGACGTTGGTCAGCCCCAGCATTTT
>few|TRBV12-3/TRBV12-4|-|TRBJ1-1
CASRSRDTEAFF
TGTGCCAGCAGATCAAGGGACACTGAAGCTTTCTTT
>large|TRBV6-5|-|TRBJ1-2
CASSYFGGGGYGYTF
TGTGCCAGCAGTTACTTCGGGGGAGGAGGCTATGGCTACACCTTC
>many|TRBV20-1|-|TRBJ2-5
CSAREETQYF
TGCAGTGCTAGAGAAGAGACCCAGTACTTC
>-|TRBV7-2|-|TRBJ2-1
CASSPRTSRNEQFF
TGTGCCAGCAGCCCGAGGACTTCCCGCAATGAGCAGTTCTTC
>-|TRBV24-1|-|TRBJ1-1
CATSHGSDTEASF
TGTGCCACCAGCCACGGTTCTGACACTGAAGCTTCCTTT
>many|TRBV12-3/TRBV12-4|TRBD2|TRBJ2-1
CAGSSTSGARWNEQFF
TGTGCCGGCAGTTCAACTAGCGGGGCCAGATGGAATGAGCAGTTCTTC
>few|TRBV11-2|TRBD2|TRBJ2-5
CASSLARLAGGRATQYF
TGTGCCAGCAGCTTAGCCAGACTAGCGGGGGGGCGGGCGACCCAGTACTTC
>many|TRBV12-3/TRBV12-4|TRBD1|TRBJ2-2
CASSISSDRGPGELFF
TGTGCCAGCAGCATATCCAGTGACAGGGGTCCCGGGGAGCTGTTTTTT
>many|TRBV20-1|-|TRBJ2-2
CSARVPFDTGELFF
TGCAGTGCTAGAGTCCCATTCGACACCGGGGAGCTGTTTTTT
>-|TRBV28|-|TRBJ2-3
CANSYAHSGTDTQYF
TGTGCCAACAGTTACGCACATTCTGGCACAGATACGCAGTATTTT
>many|TRBV5-1|-|TRBJ1-2
CASSLVPSNYGYTF
TGCGCCAGCAGCTTGGTTCCCAGTAACTATGGCTACACCTTC